This T cell receptor beta chain is from a study of shared T cell receptors in the human thymus. Trimming took off 8 bases at V and 1 base at J, with 12 bases between the two ends. Germline V lookup: CDR1 MDHEN, CDR2 SYDVKM. This CDR3 is 13 amino acids long. Sequenced by immunoSEQ multiplex PCR; TCRdb stores in-frame clones only, minus some. The data hold roughly 410,000 clones, with more than 85% observed a single time. Sequences were obtained from thymocytes. This chain uses TRBV28 with TRBJ2-7, with D maybe TRBD1 (5 bases). The TCR was taken from a human donor. CDR3 nucleotides: TGTGCCAGCGGCAGGGAAAATTCCTACGAGCAGTACTTC. This encodes CASGRENSYEQYF.